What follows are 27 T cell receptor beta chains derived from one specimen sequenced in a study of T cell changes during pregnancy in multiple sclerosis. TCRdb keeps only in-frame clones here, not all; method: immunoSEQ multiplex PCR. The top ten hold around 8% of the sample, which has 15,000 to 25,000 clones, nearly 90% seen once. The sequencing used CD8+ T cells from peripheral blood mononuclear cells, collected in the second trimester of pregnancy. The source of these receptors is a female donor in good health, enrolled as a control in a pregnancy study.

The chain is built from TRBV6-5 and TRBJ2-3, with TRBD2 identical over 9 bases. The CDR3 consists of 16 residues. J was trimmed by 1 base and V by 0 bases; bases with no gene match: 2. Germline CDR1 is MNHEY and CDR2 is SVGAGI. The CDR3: CASSYSSGSGTDTQYF. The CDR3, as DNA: TGTGCCAGCAGTTACTCTAGCGGGAGTGGCACAGATACGCAGTATTTT.

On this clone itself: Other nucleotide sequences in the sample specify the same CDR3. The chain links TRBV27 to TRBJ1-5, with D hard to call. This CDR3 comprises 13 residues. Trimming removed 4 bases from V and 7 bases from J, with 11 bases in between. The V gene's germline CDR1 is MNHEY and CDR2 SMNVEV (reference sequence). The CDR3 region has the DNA TGTGCCAGCAGTTCCGGAGGTAACCAGCCCCAGCATTTT. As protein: CASSSGGNQPQHF.

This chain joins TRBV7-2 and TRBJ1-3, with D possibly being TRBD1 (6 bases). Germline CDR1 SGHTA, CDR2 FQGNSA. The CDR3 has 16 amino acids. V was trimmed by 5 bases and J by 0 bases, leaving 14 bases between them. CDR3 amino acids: CASSTRQAFSGNTIYF. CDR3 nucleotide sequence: TGTGCCAGCAGCACTCGACAGGCATTCTCTGGAAACACCATATATTTT.

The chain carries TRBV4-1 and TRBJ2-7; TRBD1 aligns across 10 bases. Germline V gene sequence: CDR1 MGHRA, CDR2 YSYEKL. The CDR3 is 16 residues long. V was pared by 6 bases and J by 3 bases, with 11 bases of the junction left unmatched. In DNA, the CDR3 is TGCGCCAGCAGTAGATTAGTCGGGACAGGGGACTACGAGCAGTACTTC. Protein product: CASSRLVGTGDYEQYF.

The CDR3 here is CASSQDATSSTNEQFF. CDR3 DNA: TGTGCCAGCAGCCAAGATGCGACTAGCAGTACCAATGAGCAGTTCTTC. The gene calls are TRBV4-2 and TRBJ2-1; 7 bases are shared with TRBD2. The ends lost 0 bases at V and 6 bases at J; junction bases unmatched: 8. Germline values: CDR1 LGHNA, CDR2 YNFKEQ. The CDR3 sequence is 16 residues long.

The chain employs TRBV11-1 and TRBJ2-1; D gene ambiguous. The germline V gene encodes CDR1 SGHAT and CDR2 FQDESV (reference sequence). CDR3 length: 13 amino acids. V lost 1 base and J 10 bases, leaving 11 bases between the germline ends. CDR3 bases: TGTGCCAGCAGCTTAGGAGGTGGTGGGGAGCAGTTCTTC. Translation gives CASSLGGGGEQFF.

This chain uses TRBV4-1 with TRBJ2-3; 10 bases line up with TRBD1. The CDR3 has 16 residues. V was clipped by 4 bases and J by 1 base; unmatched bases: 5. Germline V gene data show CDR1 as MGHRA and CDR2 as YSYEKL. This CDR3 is CASSLYGTGGTDTQYF. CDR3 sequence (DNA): TGCGCCAGCAGCCTTTACGGGACAGGGGGCACAGATACGCAGTATTTT.

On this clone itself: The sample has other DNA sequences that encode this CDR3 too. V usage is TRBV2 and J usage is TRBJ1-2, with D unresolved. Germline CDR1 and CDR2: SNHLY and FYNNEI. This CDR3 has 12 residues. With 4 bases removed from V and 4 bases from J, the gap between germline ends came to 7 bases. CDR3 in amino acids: CASSASGYGYTF. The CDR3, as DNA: TGTGCCAGCAGTGCGAGTGGCTATGGCTACACCTTC.

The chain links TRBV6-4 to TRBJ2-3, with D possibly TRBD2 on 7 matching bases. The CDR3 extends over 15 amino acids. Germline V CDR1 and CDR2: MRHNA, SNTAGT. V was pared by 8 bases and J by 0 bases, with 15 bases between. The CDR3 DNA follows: TGTGCCAGCCAGGTGAGGGGGGGAAGCACAGATACGCAGTATTTT. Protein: CASQVRGGSTDTQYF.

The CDR3 protein is CASTSQDWSEAFF. CDR3 sequence (DNA): TGTGCCAGCACAAGCCAAGACTGGTCTGAAGCTTTCTTT. The V gene is TRBV2, the J gene TRBJ1-1, with D hard to call. This CDR3 has 13 residues. Germline V lookup: CDR1 SNHLY, CDR2 FYNNEI. Trimming cost V 7 bases and J 6 bases, with 15 bases left between them.

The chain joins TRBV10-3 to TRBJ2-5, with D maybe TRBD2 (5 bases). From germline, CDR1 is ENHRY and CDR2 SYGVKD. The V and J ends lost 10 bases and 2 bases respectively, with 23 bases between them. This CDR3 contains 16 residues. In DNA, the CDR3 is TGTGCCAGCAGCCTCAATATTAGCGATCCGCAAGAGACCCAGTACTTC. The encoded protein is CASSLNISDPQETQYF.

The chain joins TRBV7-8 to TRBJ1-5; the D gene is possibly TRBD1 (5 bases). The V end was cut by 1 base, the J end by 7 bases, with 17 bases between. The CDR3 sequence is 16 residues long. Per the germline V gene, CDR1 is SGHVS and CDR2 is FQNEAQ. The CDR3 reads CASSLEGAEEGQPQHF. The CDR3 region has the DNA TGTGCCAGCAGCTTAGAAGGGGCGGAGGAGGGCCAGCCCCAGCATTTT.

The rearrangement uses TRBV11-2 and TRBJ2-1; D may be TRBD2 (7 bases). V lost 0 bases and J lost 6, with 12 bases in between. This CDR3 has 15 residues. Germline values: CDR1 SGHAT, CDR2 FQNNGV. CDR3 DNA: TGTGCCAGCAGCTTAGAGGCGGGGGCGGGCAATGAGCAGTTCTTC. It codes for CASSLEAGAGNEQFF.

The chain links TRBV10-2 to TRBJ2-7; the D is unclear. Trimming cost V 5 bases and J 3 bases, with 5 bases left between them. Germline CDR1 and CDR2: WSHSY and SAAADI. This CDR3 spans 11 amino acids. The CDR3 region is CASSLNYEQYF. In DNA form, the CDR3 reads TGCGCCAGCAGTCTAAACTACGAGCAGTACTTC.

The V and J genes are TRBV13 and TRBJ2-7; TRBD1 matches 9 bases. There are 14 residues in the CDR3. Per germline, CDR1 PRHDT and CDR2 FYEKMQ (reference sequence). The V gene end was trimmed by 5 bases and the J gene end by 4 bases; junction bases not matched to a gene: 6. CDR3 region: CASSGGGQGYEQYF. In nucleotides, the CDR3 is TGTGCCAGCAGCGGAGGGGGACAGGGATACGAGCAGTACTTC.

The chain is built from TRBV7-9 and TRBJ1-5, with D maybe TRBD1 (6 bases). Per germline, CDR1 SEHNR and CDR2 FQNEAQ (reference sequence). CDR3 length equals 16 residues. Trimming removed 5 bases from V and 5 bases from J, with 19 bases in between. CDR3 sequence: CASSPYPRGADQPQHF. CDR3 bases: TGTGCCAGCAGCCCTTACCCGCGGGGGGCGGATCAGCCCCAGCATTTT.

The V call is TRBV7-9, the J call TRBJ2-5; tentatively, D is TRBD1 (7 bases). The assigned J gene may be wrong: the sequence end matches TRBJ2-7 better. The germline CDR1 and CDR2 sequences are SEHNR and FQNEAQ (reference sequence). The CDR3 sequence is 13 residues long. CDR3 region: CASSFRGADEQYF. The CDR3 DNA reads TGTGCCAGCAGCTTCAGGGGGGCGGACGAGCAGTACTTC.

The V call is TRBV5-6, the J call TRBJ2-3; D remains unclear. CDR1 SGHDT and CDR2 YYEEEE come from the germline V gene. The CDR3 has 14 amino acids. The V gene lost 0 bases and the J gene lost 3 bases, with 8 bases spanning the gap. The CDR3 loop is CASSLASDTDTQYF. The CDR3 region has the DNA TGTGCCAGCAGCTTGGCGAGTGATACAGATACGCAGTATTTT.

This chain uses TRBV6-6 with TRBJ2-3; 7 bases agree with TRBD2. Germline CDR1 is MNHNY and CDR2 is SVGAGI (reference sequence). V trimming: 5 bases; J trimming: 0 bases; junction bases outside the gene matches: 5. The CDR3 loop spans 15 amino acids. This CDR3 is CASSTGTTSTDTQYF. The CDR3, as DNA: TGTGCCAGCAGTACCGGGACTACTAGCACAGATACGCAGTATTTT.

The DNA of the CDR3 is TGTGCCAGTAGTATGGGGGACAGAAGCAATCAGCCCCAGCATTTT. This translates into CASSMGDRSNQPQHF. J is TRBJ1-5 and V is TRBV19, with 7 bases that match TRBD1. There are 15 residues in the CDR3. Losses at the gene ends were 3 bases for V and 1 base for J; bases not matched to a gene: 3. CDR1 is LNHDA, CDR2 SQIVND, per germline (reference sequence).

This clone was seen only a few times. The CDR3 loop reads CASSPLLGGDTEAFF. The CDR3 nucleotides are TGTGCCAGCAGCCCCCTTTTAGGGGGAGACACTGAAGCTTTCTTT. V usage is TRBV6-5 and J usage is TRBJ1-1; D may be TRBD1 (6 bases). The CDR3 totals 15 residues. CDR1 MNHEY and CDR2 SVGAGI come from the germline V gene. Trimming stripped 6 bases from V and 3 bases from J, with 17 bases between.

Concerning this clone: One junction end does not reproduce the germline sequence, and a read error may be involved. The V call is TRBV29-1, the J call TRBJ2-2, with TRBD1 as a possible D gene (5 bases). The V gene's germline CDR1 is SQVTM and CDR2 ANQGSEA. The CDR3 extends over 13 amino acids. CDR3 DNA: TGCAGCGTAGAAGGACAGAACACCGGGGAGCTGTTTTTT. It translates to CSVEGQNTGELFF.

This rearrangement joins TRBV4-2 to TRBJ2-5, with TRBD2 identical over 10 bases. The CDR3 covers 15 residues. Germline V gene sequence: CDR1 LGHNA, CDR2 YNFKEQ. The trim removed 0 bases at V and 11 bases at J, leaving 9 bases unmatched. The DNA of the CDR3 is TGTGCCAGCAGCCAAGATTCAAGCGGGGGGGCAGAGCAGTACTTC. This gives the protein CASSQDSSGGAEQYF.

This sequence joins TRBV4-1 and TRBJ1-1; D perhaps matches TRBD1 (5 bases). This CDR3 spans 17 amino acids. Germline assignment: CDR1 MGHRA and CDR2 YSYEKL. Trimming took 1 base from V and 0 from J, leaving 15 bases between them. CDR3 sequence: CASSQVPSQGVNTEAFF. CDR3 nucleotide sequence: TGCGCCAGCAGCCAAGTCCCCAGCCAGGGCGTGAACACTGAAGCTTTCTTT.

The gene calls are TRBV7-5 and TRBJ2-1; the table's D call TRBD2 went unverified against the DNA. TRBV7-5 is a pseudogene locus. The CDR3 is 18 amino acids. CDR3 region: CARSLVSRLAKSYNEQFF. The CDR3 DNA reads TGTGCCAGAAGCTTAGTGTCCCGGCTAGCGAAGAGCTACAATGAGCAGTTCTTC.

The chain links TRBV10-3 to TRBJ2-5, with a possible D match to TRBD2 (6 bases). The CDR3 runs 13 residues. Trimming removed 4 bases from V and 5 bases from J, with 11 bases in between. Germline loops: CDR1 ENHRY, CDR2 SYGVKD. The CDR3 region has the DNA TGTGCCATCAGTGCTCGAACTAGCGAGACCCAGTACTTC. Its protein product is CAISARTSETQYF.

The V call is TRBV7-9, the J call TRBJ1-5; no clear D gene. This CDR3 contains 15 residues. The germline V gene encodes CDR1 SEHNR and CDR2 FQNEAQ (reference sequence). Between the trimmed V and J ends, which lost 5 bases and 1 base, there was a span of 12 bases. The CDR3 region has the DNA TGTGCCAGCAGCGGTTCGGGTGCAAGCAATCAGCCCCAGCATTTT. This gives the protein CASSGSGASNQPQHF.